The 18 T cell receptor beta chains in this list originate from one sample, sequenced in a study of blood T cell repertoires in COVID-19. Assay used: immunoSEQ multiplex PCR; TCRdb lists only in-frame clones, some missing. The data contain about 41,000 clones, 70% to 90% of them seen just once; the ten biggest clones take up roughly 4.3%. Sequencing was done on a sample of peripheral blood. The receptors were gathered from a man aged 60-69 years with acute or convalescent COVID-19.

The chain combines TRBV27 with TRBJ1-2, with a weak D call TRBD1 (6 bases). Germline V gives CDR1 MNHEY, CDR2 SMNVEV (reference sequence). The CDR3 is 12 residues long. Trimming removed 8 bases at V and 7 bases at J, with 14 bases between. CDR3 bases: TGTGCCAGCCGAACAGGGTCGGGTGGCTACACCTTC. Its translation is CASRTGSGGYTF.

The gene calls are TRBV11-1 and TRBJ1-1; 11 positions agree with TRBD1. CDR3 length: 14 amino acids. Losses at the gene ends were 6 bases for V and 7 bases for J; bases not matched to a gene: 7. CDR1 and CDR2 from the germline V gene are SGHAT and FQDESV (reference sequence). CDR3 nucleotide sequence: TGTGCCAGCAGGCGGCGGACAGGGGGCGATGAAGCTTTCTTT. It yields the protein CASRRRTGGDEAFF.

The rearrangement joins TRBV5-5 to TRBJ1-6; D may be TRBD1 (6 bases). This CDR3 is 14 amino acids long. In germline, CDR1 is SGHKS, CDR2 YYEKEE (reference sequence). V lost 4 bases, J lost 6 bases, and 11 bases lay in between. In DNA form, the CDR3 reads TGTGCCAGCAGCCTAGGACAGTTTAATTCACCCCTCCACTTT. This translates into CASSLGQFNSPLHF.

This chain joins TRBV9 and TRBJ1-2; 7 positions match TRBD1. This CDR3 is 14 amino acids long. Trimming at V came to 4 bases and at J to 5 bases, leaving 8 bases not matched to a gene. Germline lookup yields CDR1 SGDLS and CDR2 YYNGEE. The CDR3 reads CASSIGTALYGYTF. The CDR3 bases are TGTGCCAGCAGCATTGGGACAGCCCTTTATGGCTACACCTTC.

CDR3 loop: CASSLDSGRSGYTF. CDR3 DNA sequence: TGCGCCAGCAGCTTGGATTCGGGGAGAAGTGGCTACACCTTC. J is TRBJ1-2 and V is TRBV5-1, with no clear D. V lost 0 bases, J lost 7 bases, and 13 bases lay in between. This CDR3 contains 14 residues. CDR1 is SGHRS and CDR2 is YFSETQ in the germline V gene.

J is TRBJ1-2 and V is TRBV18, with 8 positions matching TRBD1. Germline loops: CDR1 KGHSH, CDR2 LQKENI. V was clipped by 3 bases and J by 3 bases; unmatched bases: 0. CDR3 size: 13 residues. The CDR3 reads CASSPTGDYGYTF. CDR3 DNA sequence: TGTGCCAGCTCACCGACAGGGGACTATGGCTACACCTTC. The full variable domain, rest sourced from reference TRBV18 and TRBJ1-2, is NAGVMQNPRHLVRRRGQEARLRCSPMKGHSHVYWYRQLPEEGLKFMVYLQKENIIDESGMPKERFSAEFPKEGPSILRIQQVVRGDSAAYFCASSPTGDYGYTFGSGTRLTVV.

The chain carries TRBV27 and TRBJ2-5, with a tentative D call TRBD1 (5 bases). The ends were cut back, 1 base at V and 3 bases at J, with 15 bases in the middle. The germline V gene encodes CDR1 MNHEY and CDR2 SMNVEV (reference sequence). This CDR3 is built from 16 residues. The CDR3 DNA reads as TGTGCCAGCAGTTTATTCGACAGAAGTACTAAAGAGACCCAGTACTTC. Translating it yields CASSLFDRSTKETQYF.

This rearrangement joins TRBV5-8 to TRBJ1-5; TRBD1 might be the D (6 bases). The CDR3 length is 15 residues. Germline assignment: CDR1 SGHTS and CDR2 YDEGEE. Trimming shortened V by 0 bases and J by 0 bases, and 7 bases separated the two germline ends. CDR3 sequence reads: CASSLAGDSNQPQHF. The CDR3 DNA follows: TGTGCCAGCAGCTTGGCAGGGGATAGCAATCAGCCCCAGCATTTT.

The chain employs TRBV7-2 and TRBJ2-7; the D gene is possibly TRBD2 (7 bases). This CDR3 contains 16 residues. V dropped 1 base and J dropped 3 bases, with 16 bases sitting between them. CDR1 and CDR2 from the germline V gene are SGHTA and FQGNSA. The CDR3 sequence is CASSLEGGVMGYEQYF. The DNA of the CDR3 is TGTGCCAGCAGCTTAGAGGGGGGGGTTATGGGCTACGAGCAGTACTTC.

The chain is built from TRBV18 and TRBJ1-2, with D perhaps TRBD1 (5 bases). Germline assignment: CDR1 KGHSH and CDR2 LQKENI. This CDR3 has 15 residues. The V and J ends lost 3 bases and 0 bases respectively, with 11 bases between them. CDR3 residues: CASSPTTVTNYGYTF. The CDR3 DNA follows: TGTGCCAGCTCACCGACGACAGTAACTAACTATGGCTACACCTTC. The full variable domain, its missing parts supplied by reference TRBV18 and TRBJ1-2, is NAGVMQNPRHLVRRRGQEARLRCSPMKGHSHVYWYRQLPEEGLKFMVYLQKENIIDESGMPKERFSAEFPKEGPSILRIQQVVRGDSAAYFCASSPTTVTNYGYTFGSGTRLTVV.

J is TRBJ1-2 and V is TRBV4-2; D is ambiguous. CDR3 length: 11 residues. Trimming cost V 1 base and J 6 bases, with 3 bases left between them. Per the germline V gene, CDR1 is LGHNA and CDR2 is YNFKEQ. The CDR3 here is CASSQANGYTF. In DNA form, the CDR3 reads TGTGCCAGCAGCCAAGCAAATGGCTACACCTTC.

J is TRBJ2-5 and V is TRBV19, with D perhaps matching TRBD2 (6 bases). From germline, CDR1 is LNHDA and CDR2 SQIVND (reference sequence). The CDR3 is made up of 16 amino acids. V was shortened by 4 bases and J by 2 bases, with 17 bases between the two germline ends. Here the CDR3 reads CASSTRRGGGQETQYF. CDR3 nucleotides: TGTGCCAGTAGTACCCGCCGGGGAGGCGGACAAGAGACCCAGTACTTC.

CDR3: CASSEGGTHTEQYF. CDR3 in DNA: TGTGCCAGCAGTGAAGGAGGAACACACACCGAGCAGTACTTC. The chain couples TRBV6-1 to TRBJ2-7; D is unclear. The CDR3 loop spans 14 amino acids. From germline, CDR1 is MNHNS and CDR2 SASEGT. Trimming removed 1 base at V and 6 bases at J, with 13 bases between.

This rearrangement joins TRBV19 to TRBJ2-1; 8 bases line up with TRBD1. CDR1 and CDR2 (germline): LNHDA, SQIVND (reference sequence). The CDR3 has 18 amino acids. The trim removed 2 bases at V and 4 bases at J, leaving 13 bases unmatched. In DNA form, the CDR3 reads TGTGCCAGTAGTATATCCCCCCTCGGGACAGGATTTTACAATGAGCAGTTCTTC. As protein: CASSISPLGTGFYNEQFF. The entire variable domain, with the rest obtained from reference TRBV19 and TRBJ2-1, is as follows: DGGITQSPKYLFRKEGQNVTLSCEQNLNHDAMYWYRQDPGQGLRLIYYSQIVNDFQKGDIAEGYSVSREKKESFPLTVTSAQKNPTAFYLCASSISPLGTGFYNEQFFGPGTRLTVL.

The table lists this clone with a count of one. The chain joins TRBV5-8 to TRBJ1-5; D possibly corresponds to TRBD1 (6 bases). There are 16 residues in the CDR3. Trimming took off 2 bases at V and 5 bases at J, with 17 bases between the two ends. Germline V gene sequence: CDR1 SGHTS, CDR2 YDEGEE. CDR3 in amino acids: CASSFSVRGFDQPQHF. CDR3 DNA sequence: TGTGCCAGCAGCTTTTCCGTCAGGGGATTCGATCAGCCCCAGCATTTT.

The CDR3 region has the DNA TGTGCCAGTAGTACAGCCACAGGGGTGGGCGCTGGCTACACCTTC. Its protein is CASSTATGVGAGYTF. The chain is built from TRBV19 and TRBJ1-2; 7 bases fit TRBD1. Trimming removed 4 bases from V and 7 bases from J; junction bases left unmatched: 12. Germline CDR1 and CDR2: LNHDA and SQIVND (reference sequence). The CDR3 length is 15 residues.

The rearrangement joins TRBV9 to TRBJ2-7, with TRBD2 as a possible D gene (5 bases). Trimming left V 5 bases short and J 1 base short, with 13 bases between. CDR3 size: 14 residues. Germline-derived CDR1 and CDR2 are SGDLS and YYNGEE. CDR3 amino acids: CASSREWASYEQYF. DNA for the CDR3: TGTGCCAGCAGTAGGGAGTGGGCGTCCTACGAGCAGTACTTC. Together with reference TRBV9 and TRBJ2-7, the CDR3 gives the full variable domain: DSGVTQTPKHLITATGQRVTLRCSPRSGDLSVYWYQQSLDQGLQFLIQYYNGEERAKGNILERFSAQQFPDLHSELNLSSLELGDSALYFCASSREWASYEQYFGPGTRLTVT.

The chain uses TRBV6-2 or TRBV6-3 and TRBJ1-5; D may be TRBD1 (6 bases). The CDR3 spans 14 residues. Germline V lookup: CDR1 MNHEY, CDR2 SVGEGT. V gave up 2 bases and J gave up 4 bases, with 9 bases separating them. This CDR3 reads CASSYHGQNQPQHF. DNA for the CDR3: TGTGCCAGCAGTTACCACGGACAGAATCAGCCCCAGCATTTT.